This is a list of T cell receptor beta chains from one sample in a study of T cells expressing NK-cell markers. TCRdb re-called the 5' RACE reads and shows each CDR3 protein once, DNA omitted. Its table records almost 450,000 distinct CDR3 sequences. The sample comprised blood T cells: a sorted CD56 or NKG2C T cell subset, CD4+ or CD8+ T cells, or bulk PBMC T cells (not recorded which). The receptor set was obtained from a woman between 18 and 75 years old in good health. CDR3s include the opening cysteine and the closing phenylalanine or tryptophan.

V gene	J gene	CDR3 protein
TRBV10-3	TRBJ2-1	CAISVLAGGSDEQFF
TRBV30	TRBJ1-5	CAWSTGSVGNQPQHF
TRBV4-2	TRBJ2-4	CASKEGAGLAKNIQYF
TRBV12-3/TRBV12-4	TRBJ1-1	CASSFRYTEAFF
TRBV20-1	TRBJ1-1	CSAVNRGNTEAFF
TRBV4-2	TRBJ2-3	CASSQELNTDTQYF
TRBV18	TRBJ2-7	CASSHLGAGENEQYF
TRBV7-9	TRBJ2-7	CASSPRGQVLTEQYF
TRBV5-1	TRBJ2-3	CASSQNYRGDTQYF
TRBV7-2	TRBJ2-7	CASSRLSPPHEQYF
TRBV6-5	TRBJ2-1	CASSYSRGGGNYNEQFF
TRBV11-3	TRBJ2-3	CASSLLLGGAQYF
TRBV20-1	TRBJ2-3	CSEEGTDTQYF
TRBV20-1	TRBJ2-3	CSAREAGGDTQYF
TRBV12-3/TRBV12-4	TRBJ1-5	CASSFGRDRGNQPQHF
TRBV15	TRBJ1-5	CATRESGVGNQPQHF
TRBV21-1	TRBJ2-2	CASSKNRADREGAGELFF
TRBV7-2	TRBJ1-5	CASSLAPDRSNQPQHF
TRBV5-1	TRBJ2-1	CASSWSSGGAAEQFF
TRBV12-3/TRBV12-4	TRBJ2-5	CASSTGDLGTQYF
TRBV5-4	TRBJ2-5	CASSFISGGQETQYF
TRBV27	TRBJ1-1	CASSSLLGQVEAFF
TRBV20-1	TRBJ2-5	CSAKRRLLETQYF
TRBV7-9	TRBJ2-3	CASSFYREDAQYF
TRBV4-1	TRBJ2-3	CASSLAETTDTQYF
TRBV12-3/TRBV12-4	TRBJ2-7	CASSPRGVGYEQYF
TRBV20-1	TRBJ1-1	CSAPALSGTEAFF
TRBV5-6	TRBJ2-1	CASSFGQPNEQFF
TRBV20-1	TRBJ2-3	CSARDGGSTDTQYF
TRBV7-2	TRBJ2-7	CASSLDWRLTYEQYF
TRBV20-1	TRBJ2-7	CSATTLREGYEQYF
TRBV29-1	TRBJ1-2	CSVSFLQGADGYTF
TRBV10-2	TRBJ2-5	CATLGLAGEETQYF